The 29 T cell receptor beta chains in this list originate from one sample, sequenced in a study of cytomegalovirus exposure and HLA in healthy donors. This PCR relied on a set of 60 Vbeta primers and 13 Jbeta primers. Only in-frame clones appear in the TCRdb table, and some are missing; sequencing was by immunoSEQ multiplex PCR. The profile shows tens of thousands of clones, about three quarters of them singletons. The sample consisted of PBMCs. The receptors were sampled from a woman aged 40 to 55 in good health and CMV-seropositive.

The chain combines TRBV4-3 with TRBJ2-5; TRBD2 is a possible D gene (5 bases). V was clipped by 4 bases and J by 5 bases, with 14 bases between them. The CDR3 runs to 14 residues. Germline V gives CDR1 LGHNA, CDR2 YSLEER. CDR3 residues: CASSPFGGSETQYF. CDR3 bases: TGCGCCAGCAGCCCGTTTGGAGGCTCCGAGACCCAGTACTTC.

The chain employs TRBV9 and TRBJ2-7; 9 bases are shared with TRBD2. Trimming removed 3 bases from V and 3 bases from J; junction bases left unmatched: 7. CDR1 and CDR2 (germline): SGDLS, YYNGEE. CDR3 size: 15 residues. CDR3 nucleotide sequence: TGTGCCAGCAGCGAGGGAGGGACTAGCCTCTACGAGCAGTACTTC. Translated, it gives CASSEGGTSLYEQYF. Full variable domain (rest looked up from reference TRBV9 and TRBJ2-7): DSGVTQTPKHLITATGQRVTLRCSPRSGDLSVYWYQQSLDQGLQFLIQYYNGEERAKGNILERFSAQQFPDLHSELNLSSLELGDSALYFCASSEGGTSLYEQYFGPGTRLTVT.

The chain joins TRBV29-1 to TRBJ2-2; D unresolved. Trimming pared 7 bases from V and 5 bases from J, leaving 11 bases between. This CDR3 has 12 residues. Germline lookup yields CDR1 SQVTM and CDR2 ANQGSEA. The DNA for the CDR3 is TGCAGCGCTCCGACACAGACCGGGGAGCTGTTTTTT. Amino acid sequence: CSAPTQTGELFF.

The gene calls are TRBV4-2 and TRBJ2-7; 9 bases fit TRBD1. V shed 4 bases, J shed 1 base, and the junction held 5 bases outside the gene matches. The CDR3 runs to 15 residues. Germline V gene sequence: CDR1 LGHNA, CDR2 YNFKEQ. DNA for the CDR3: TGTGCCAGCAGCCCACTCGGGACAGGGTCCTACGAGCAGTACTTC. It yields the protein CASSPLGTGSYEQYF.

Here the CDR3 DNA reads TGTGCCAGCGCGTCGGGGTGGGGAACAGATACGCAGTATTTT. It encodes CASASGWGTDTQYF. The rearrangement joins TRBV6-1 to TRBJ2-3, with D tentatively TRBD2 (5 bases). V gave up 8 bases and J gave up 3 bases, with 15 bases separating them. Germline CDR1 and CDR2: MNHNS and SASEGT. The CDR3 is made up of 14 amino acids.

A single count supports this clone. V usage is TRBV15 and J usage is TRBJ2-1; D unclear. V was trimmed by 0 bases and J by 11 bases, leaving 8 bases between them. Per the germline V gene, CDR1 is LNHNV and CDR2 is YYDKDF (reference sequence). CDR3 length equals 12 residues. The CDR3 coding sequence is TGTGCCACCAGCAGAGATGGGCTACAGCAGTTCTTC. It codes for CATSRDGLQQFF.

This sequence joins TRBV4-3 and TRBJ2-7; D gene ambiguous. V lost 0 bases and J lost 2, with 14 bases in between. The CDR3 runs to 16 residues. The germline gives CDR1 LGHNA, CDR2 YSLEER. The CDR3 protein is CASSQDRLGNPYEQYF. CDR3 in DNA: TGCGCCAGCAGCCAAGACCGGTTGGGCAACCCCTACGAGCAGTACTTC.

The count of this clone is one. This chain connects TRBV30 to TRBJ2-2; weak D call: TRBD1 (5 bases). There are 14 residues in the CDR3. With 8 bases removed from V and 0 bases from J, the gap between germline ends came to 13 bases. Germline CDR1 reads GTSNPN; CDR2 reads SVGIG (reference sequence). The CDR3 spells CARPKGSNTGELFF. The CDR3 nucleotides are TGTGCCCGGCCTAAGGGGTCGAACACCGGGGAGCTGTTTTTT.

This sequence joins TRBV13 and TRBJ2-7, with a tentative D call TRBD2 (6 bases). Trimming took off 4 bases at V and 0 bases at J, with 31 bases between the two ends. The CDR3 is 21 amino acids. CDR1 and CDR2 from the germline V gene are PRHDT and FYEKMQ (reference sequence). The CDR3: CASSSIPLHPLLSGPSYEQYF. The CDR3 coding sequence is TGTGCCAGCAGCTCTATTCCCCTACATCCCCTACTTAGCGGACCCTCCTACGAGCAGTACTTC.

The chain combines TRBV7-3 with TRBJ2-1, with TRBD2 matching 11 bases. This CDR3 spans 17 amino acids. V lost 2 bases, J lost 6 bases, and 9 bases stayed unmatched. CDR1 is SGHTA and CDR2 is FQGTGA in the germline V gene. In DNA, the CDR3 is TGTGCCAGCAGCTTATCATTGCTAGCGGGGGGCCGCAATGAGCAGTTCTTC. Protein: CASSLSLLAGGRNEQFF.

In DNA, the CDR3 is TGCGCCAGCAGTCTCAGCGGGAAGCTATACGAGCAGTACTTC. Translating it yields CASSLSGKLYEQYF. The chain is built from TRBV23-1 and TRBJ2-5, with 7 bases fitting TRBD2. The J call may be mistaken, given a closer DNA end match to TRBJ2-7. TRBV23-1 is an open reading frame, and its role is uncertain. The CDR3 length is 14 residues.

The gene calls are TRBV25-1 and TRBJ2-3, with a weak D call TRBD2 (6 bases). The germline gives CDR1 MGHDK, CDR2 SYGVNS. The CDR3 consists of 16 residues. The germline V and J ends were trimmed by 0 bases and 3 bases, with 13 bases remaining between them. This CDR3 is CASSEYSTGGTDTQYF. The CDR3 bases are TGTGCCAGCAGTGAATATTCCACCGGAGGGACAGATACGCAGTATTTT.

The chain is built from TRBV4-3 and TRBJ2-7, with a tentative D call TRBD2 (6 bases). Germline V gene sequence: CDR1 LGHNA, CDR2 YSLEER. This CDR3 is built from 14 residues. Trimming left V 1 base short and J 1 base short, with 8 bases between. Here the CDR3 DNA reads TGCGCCAGCAGCCAAGGGAGGGGATCCTACGAGCAGTACTTC. Translated: CASSQGRGSYEQYF.

Only one count was recorded for this clone. The chain joins TRBV4-1 to TRBJ2-1; D unclear. CDR3 size: 15 residues. V was trimmed by 0 bases and J by 2 bases, leaving 8 bases between them. Per the germline V gene, CDR1 is MGHRA and CDR2 is YSYEKL. The CDR3 protein is CASSQERVAYNEQFF. DNA for the CDR3: TGCGCCAGCAGCCAAGAACGAGTCGCCTACAATGAGCAGTTCTTC.

The rearrangement joins TRBV5-6 to TRBJ1-1; TRBD1 aligns across 7 bases. The length of the CDR3 is 14 residues. Germline V gene lookup returns CDR1 SGHDT and CDR2 YYEEEE. Trimming cost V 5 bases and J 1 base; bases outside gene matches: 5. For the CDR3, the DNA is TGTGCCAGCAGTTTACGGGACAGGAACACTGAAGCTTTCTTT. Translation gives CASSLRDRNTEAFF.

This clone was seen only once. J is TRBJ2-6 and V is TRBV4-2; tentatively, D is TRBD1 (5 bases). Trimming removed 0 bases from V and 3 bases from J, with 12 bases in between. The CDR3 is made up of 17 amino acids. Per germline, CDR1 LGHNA and CDR2 YNFKEQ. CDR3 sequence: CASSQDSRGRGANVLTF. The CDR3 nucleotides read TGTGCCAGCAGCCAAGATTCAAGGGGTCGTGGGGCCAACGTCCTGACTTTC.

The CDR3 reads CASSVGRQGQPTDTQYF. In DNA form, the CDR3 reads TGTGCCAGCAGCGTAGGAAGACAGGGACAACCCACAGATACGCAGTATTTT. The V call is TRBV9, the J call TRBJ2-3; TRBD1 matches 7 bases. V lost 0 bases to trimming and J lost 2 bases; unmatched junction nucleotides: 9. In germline, CDR1 is SGDLS, CDR2 YYNGEE. This CDR3 spans 17 amino acids.

J is TRBJ2-7 and V is TRBV7-2; D is possibly TRBD2 (6 bases). The germline gives CDR1 SGHTA, CDR2 FQGNSA. Deletions cut 1 base from V and 2 bases from J, with 9 bases between. The CDR3 extends over 14 amino acids. The CDR3: CASSLGDFAYEQYF. CDR3 sequence (DNA): TGTGCCAGCAGCTTAGGGGACTTCGCCTACGAGCAGTACTTC. The variable domain in full, with the rest retrieved from reference TRBV7-2 and TRBJ2-7, is GAGVSQSPSNKVTEKGKDVELRCDPISGHTALYWYRQSLGQGLEFLIYFQGNSAPDKSGLPSDRFSAERTGGSVSTLTIQRTQQEDSAVYLCASSLGDFAYEQYFGPGTRLTVT.

The chain uses TRBV19 and TRBJ2-1, with a weak D call TRBD2 (7 bases). Trimming pared 2 bases from V and 5 bases from J, leaving 16 bases between. Germline V lookup: CDR1 LNHDA, CDR2 SQIVND (reference sequence). This CDR3 is built from 16 residues. The CDR3 loop is CASSINSGTPDNEQFF. The CDR3 DNA reads as TGTGCCAGTAGTATAAACAGCGGGACACCCGACAATGAGCAGTTCTTC.

The chain couples TRBV7-8 to TRBJ2-7; no reliable D call. Trimming cost V 3 bases and J 3 bases, with 12 bases left between them. There are 14 residues in the CDR3. Germline V gene sequence: CDR1 SGHVS, CDR2 FQNEAQ. The CDR3 here is CASSLLLTGYEQYF. In nucleotides, the CDR3 is TGTGCCAGCAGCTTGTTGCTGACTGGCTACGAGCAGTACTTC.

The chain couples TRBV19 to TRBJ2-1; D remains unclear. Between the trimmed V and J ends, which lost 1 base and 5 bases, there was a span of 6 bases. Germline V gene data show CDR1 as LNHDA and CDR2 as SQIVND (reference sequence). This CDR3 is built from 13 residues. In DNA form, the CDR3 reads TGTGCCAGTAGTATAGTCAGTCACAATGAGCAGTTCTTC. Translating gives CASSIVSHNEQFF.

This clone has only a few counts. The genes are TRBV9 and TRBJ1-2, with TRBD1 as a possible D gene (6 bases). Germline CDR1 is SGDLS and CDR2 is YYNGEE. The ends were cut back, 0 bases at V and 6 bases at J, with 12 bases in the middle. The CDR3 covers 14 residues. Here the CDR3 DNA reads TGTGCCAGCAGCGTAGCCGCCCAGGGGAATGGCTACACCTTC. Its translation: CASSVAAQGNGYTF.

The rearrangement uses TRBV19 and TRBJ2-1; a possible D gene is TRBD2 (6 bases). The germline CDR1 and CDR2 sequences are LNHDA and SQIVND (reference sequence). Trimming took 5 bases from V and 11 from J, leaving 13 bases between them. This CDR3 spans 12 amino acids. The CDR3 reads CASSSQGGKQFF. In DNA, the CDR3 is TGTGCCAGTAGTTCCCAGGGAGGTAAGCAGTTCTTC. Filled out from reference TRBV19 and TRBJ2-1, the complete variable domain reads DGGITQSPKYLFRKEGQNVTLSCEQNLNHDAMYWYRQDPGQGLRLIYYSQIVNDFQKGDIAEGYSVSREKKESFPLTVTSAQKNPTAFYLCASSSQGGKQFFGPGTRLTVL.

The rearrangement uses TRBV28 and TRBJ2-1; D not resolved. The CDR3 is 14 residues long. V was clipped by 3 bases and J by 0 bases, with 6 bases between them. Germline V CDR1 and CDR2: MDHEN, SYDVKM. The CDR3 DNA follows: TGTGCCAGCAGTTTGGCGGTCTCCTACAATGAGCAGTTCTTC. Protein sequence: CASSLAVSYNEQFF. Full variable domain (remainder filled in from reference TRBV28 and TRBJ2-1): DVKVTQSSRYLVKRTGEKVFLECVQDMDHENMFWYRQDPGLGLRLIYFSYDVKMKEKGDIPEGYSVSREKKERFSLILESASTNQTSMYLCASSLAVSYNEQFFGPGTRLTVL.

The rearrangement links TRBV2 to TRBJ2-2, with TRBD1 matching over 7 bases. CDR1 and CDR2 from the germline V gene are SNHLY and FYNNEI. The CDR3 covers 15 residues. V shed 4 bases and J 1 base; nucleotides not matched to a gene: 3. CDR3 nucleotide sequence: TGTGCCAGCAGTGTCCGGACAGGGAACACCGGGGAGCTGTTTTTT. It translates to CASSVRTGNTGELFF.

The rearrangement joins TRBV18 to TRBJ1-2, with 11 bases identical to TRBD1. This CDR3 has 14 residues. Germline V lookup: CDR1 KGHSH, CDR2 LQKENI. V shed 6 bases and J 7 bases; nucleotides not matched to a gene: 7. The CDR3 reads CASSATGTGGGYTF. The CDR3 nucleotides are TGTGCCAGCTCGGCGACCGGGACAGGGGGTGGCTACACCTTC.

The V and J genes are TRBV4-2 and TRBJ2-5, with 9 bases lining up with TRBD1. After removal of 0 bases from V and 3 bases from J, the junction contained 2 bases not matched to a gene. Germline CDR1 and CDR2: LGHNA and YNFKEQ. The CDR3 has 15 amino acids. The chain's CDR3 is CASSQDGDREETQYF. In DNA, the CDR3 is TGTGCCAGCAGCCAAGATGGGGACAGGGAAGAGACCCAGTACTTC.

The V call is TRBV4-3, the J call TRBJ1-1, with D maybe TRBD1 (5 bases). CDR3 length: 15 residues. Between the trimmed V and J ends, which lost 2 bases and 4 bases, there was a span of 14 bases. The V gene's germline CDR1 is LGHNA and CDR2 YSLEER. The DNA for the CDR3 is TGCGCCAGCAGCCAACAACAGGCTCAGGGCACTGAAGCTTTCTTT. Protein product: CASSQQQAQGTEAFF.

The rearrangement uses TRBV28 and TRBJ1-1; a weak D match, TRBD1 (6 bases). The length of the CDR3 is 14 residues. From germline, CDR1 is MDHEN and CDR2 SYDVKM. The ends were cut back, 4 bases at V and 1 base at J, with 10 bases in the middle. This chain's CDR3 is CASSSTGANTEAFF. The DNA for the CDR3 is TGTGCCAGCAGTTCGACAGGTGCGAACACTGAAGCTTTCTTT.